The 28 T cell receptor beta chains below all came from one sample that was sequenced in a study of blood T cell repertoires in COVID-19. Clones were sequenced by immunoSEQ multiplex PCR, and TCRdb holds only the in-frame ones, with some missing. Among 170,000 or so clones, more than 85% were seen once, and the ten largest hold roughly 2.5%. The sample was peripheral blood. The receptors shown here come from a man in his forties with active or convalescent COVID-19.

V usage is TRBV12-3 or TRBV12-4 and J usage is TRBJ2-7; tentative D call: TRBD1 (5 bases). The CDR3 runs to 13 residues. V dropped 2 bases and J dropped 7 bases, with 12 bases sitting between them. The CDR3 DNA follows: TGTGCCAGCAGTTTAAAAGGGGTCGAAGAGCAGTACTTC. Protein: CASSLKGVEEQYF.

This clone was recorded once. This chain connects TRBV7-2 to TRBJ2-2; D remains ambiguous. CDR3 length equals 16 residues. V gave up 2 bases and J gave up 0 bases, with 10 bases separating them. CDR1 and CDR2 (germline): SGHTA, FQGNSA. The CDR3 region has the DNA TGTGCCAGCAGCTTAAACGGGTTCGCGAACACCGGGGAGCTGTTTTTT. Residues: CASSLNGFANTGELFF.

The genes are TRBV7-8 and TRBJ1-2; D gene ambiguous. V was shortened by 1 base and J by 6 bases, with 9 bases between the two germline ends. This CDR3 spans 13 amino acids. The germline CDR1 and CDR2 sequences are SGHVS and FQNEAQ. The CDR3 loop reads CASSLGQTDGYTF. The CDR3 nucleotides are TGTGCCAGCAGCTTAGGGCAGACTGATGGCTACACCTTC.

The rearrangement joins TRBV5-6 to TRBJ2-5, with 8 nucleotides matching TRBD2. This CDR3 comprises 17 residues. V trimming: 4 bases; J trimming: 1 base; junction bases outside the gene matches: 12. The germline V gene encodes CDR1 SGHDT and CDR2 YYEEEE. The CDR3 DNA reads TGTGCCAGCAGCCACCCTCGAGTAGCGGGGTTCCAAGAGACCCAGTACTTC. Its protein product is CASSHPRVAGFQETQYF. The full variable domain, rest sourced from reference TRBV5-6 and TRBJ2-5, is DAGVTQSPTHLIKTRGQQVTLRCSPKSGHDTVSWYQQALGQGPQFIFQYYEEEERQRGNFPDRFSGHQFPNYSSELNVNALLLGDSALYLCASSHPRVAGFQETQYFGPGTRLLVL.

V gene TRBV15 combines with J gene TRBJ1-4; 8 bases align to TRBD1. CDR3 length: 15 residues. Germline CDR1 is LNHNV and CDR2 is YYDKDF (reference sequence). With V trimmed by 1 base and J by 8 bases, 6 bases remained unmatched. This CDR3 reads CATSRVGQGGEKLFF. Written as DNA, the CDR3 is TGTGCCACCAGCAGAGTAGGACAGGGAGGCGAAAAACTGTTTTTT.

V and J are TRBV2 and TRBJ1-6; TRBD1 matches at 7 bases. This CDR3 is 14 amino acids long. Germline V lookup: CDR1 SNHLY, CDR2 FYNNEI. V trimming: 4 bases; J trimming: 15 bases; junction bases outside the gene matches: 12. The CDR3 DNA reads TGTGCCAGCAGTGCCGAGACAGGGACCGCTCTCCTCCACTTT. It translates to CASSAETGTALLHF.

V usage is TRBV12-3 or TRBV12-4 and J usage is TRBJ2-1; weak D call: TRBD2 (5 bases). The CDR3 runs to 12 residues. V lost 3 bases and J lost 9, with 9 bases in between. For the CDR3, the DNA is TGTGCCAGCAGTTTCGGGGTTAGTGAGCAGTTCTTC. As protein: CASSFGVSEQFF.

The V gene is TRBV7-3, the J gene TRBJ1-6, with TRBD1 matching over 9 bases. The J segment lost 2 bases and the V segment lost 3 bases, leaving 5 bases of the junction unmatched. Germline lookup yields CDR1 SGHTA and CDR2 FQGTGA. The CDR3 consists of 17 residues. This CDR3 reads CASSLDRGQTYNSPLHF. The CDR3 coding sequence is TGTGCCAGCAGCTTGGACAGGGGACAGACCTATAATTCACCCCTCCACTTT.

The genes are TRBV19 and TRBJ2-5; 9 bases align to TRBD2. V shed 6 bases, J shed 1 base, and the junction held 6 bases outside the gene matches. Germline V gene lookup returns CDR1 LNHDA and CDR2 SQIVND (reference sequence). The CDR3 consists of 15 residues. The CDR3 is CASSQSGGPQETQYF. The CDR3, as DNA: TGTGCCAGTAGCCAGAGCGGGGGGCCCCAAGAGACCCAGTACTTC.

In this sample, this clone turned up once. This chain connects TRBV15 to TRBJ1-2; 10 bases match TRBD1. This CDR3 comprises 16 residues. V lost 3 bases and J lost 4; bases outside the gene matches: 8. Germline loops: CDR1 LNHNV, CDR2 YYDKDF (reference sequence). The CDR3 region is CATSRDGQGEVYGYTF. The CDR3 nucleotides read TGTGCCACCAGCAGGGATGGACAGGGGGAGGTCTATGGCTACACCTTC.

The CDR3 sequence: CASFQEGPYNEQFF. CDR3 coding DNA: TGTGCCAGCTTTCAGGAGGGCCCGTACAATGAGCAGTTCTTC. The chain couples TRBV6-5 to TRBJ2-1; D may be TRBD2 (6 bases). The CDR3 length is 14 residues. The V gene lost 8 bases and the J gene lost 4 bases, with 15 bases spanning the gap. Germline values: CDR1 MNHEY, CDR2 SVGAGI.

The chain links TRBV13 to TRBJ2-7; a weak D match, TRBD2 (5 bases). From germline, CDR1 is PRHDT and CDR2 FYEKMQ (reference sequence). This CDR3 spans 14 amino acids. The ends were cut back, 4 bases at V and 4 bases at J, with 14 bases in the middle. The CDR3 region is CASSSPPRVYEQYF. The CDR3, as DNA: TGTGCCAGCAGCTCCCCCCCGCGGGTATACGAGCAGTACTTC. The complete variable domain, with remaining parts taken from reference TRBV13 and TRBJ2-7, reads AAGVIQSPRHLIKEKRETATLKCYPIPRHDTVYWYQQGPGQDPQFLISFYEKMQSDKGSIPDRFSAQQFSDYHSELNMSSLELGDSALYFCASSSPPRVYEQYFGPGTRLTVT.

This clone was counted once. The chain combines TRBV5-1 with TRBJ1-1, with 7 bases lining up with TRBD1. The length of the CDR3 is 13 residues. Per the germline V gene, CDR1 is SGHRS and CDR2 is YFSETQ. V lost 6 bases to trimming and J lost 1 base; unmatched junction nucleotides: 3. This CDR3 reads CASTGQANTEAFF. The CDR3 nucleotides are TGCGCCAGCACCGGACAGGCGAACACTGAAGCTTTCTTT.

The chain is built from TRBV28 and TRBJ1-2; D perhaps matches TRBD1 (5 bases). Per germline, CDR1 MDHEN and CDR2 SYDVKM. The length of the CDR3 is 17 residues. V lost 6 bases, J lost 1 base, and 21 bases lay in between. The CDR3 here is CASSTGTSRGSNYGYTF. CDR3 coding DNA: TGTGCCAGCAGCACTGGAACCAGCCGGGGGAGTAACTATGGCTACACCTTC.

The rearrangement joins TRBV14 to TRBJ2-3; TRBD2 is a possible D gene (7 bases). The CDR3 extends over 15 amino acids. The V gene lost 3 bases and the J gene lost 2 bases, with 12 bases spanning the gap. Germline CDR1 and CDR2: SGHDN and FVKESK. CDR3 residues: CASSHYRDYTDTQYF. DNA for the CDR3: TGTGCCAGCAGCCACTACAGGGACTACACAGATACGCAGTATTTT.

J is TRBJ2-7 and V is TRBV7-9; D is possibly TRBD1 (6 bases). CDR1 and CDR2 (germline): SEHNR, FQNEAQ (reference sequence). V shed 1 base and J shed 3 bases, with 19 bases lying between them. This CDR3 has 17 residues. CDR3 in amino acids: CASSLVPGQPYYYEQYF. CDR3 sequence (DNA): TGTGCCAGCAGCTTAGTCCCTGGACAGCCTTACTACTACGAGCAGTACTTC.

The V gene is TRBV30, the J gene TRBJ2-2; D might be TRBD1 (5 bases). This CDR3 contains 14 residues. The V gene's germline CDR1 is GTSNPN and CDR2 SVGIG (reference sequence). With 4 bases removed from V and 2 bases from J, the gap between germline ends came to 11 bases. CDR3 amino acids: CAWNQGRNTGELFF. CDR3 DNA sequence: TGTGCCTGGAACCAGGGAAGAAACACCGGGGAGCTGTTTTTT.

J is TRBJ1-2 and V is TRBV7-9; TRBD1 is a possible D gene (5 bases). The CDR3 has 13 residues. V was clipped by 1 base and J by 8 bases, with 11 bases between them. Germline V gene sequence: CDR1 SEHNR, CDR2 FQNEAQ (reference sequence). The CDR3 spells CASSLEQGGGYTF. CDR3 DNA: TGTGCCAGCAGCTTAGAGCAGGGAGGAGGCTACACCTTC.

The chain recombines TRBV7-2 with TRBJ1-2; 7 bases fit TRBD1. The V and J ends lost 6 bases and 3 bases, in that order; junction bases with no gene match: 4. CDR1 and CDR2 from the germline V gene are SGHTA and FQGNSA. This CDR3 has 13 amino acids. CDR3 bases: TGTGCCAGCAGTTATGACAGGGACTATGGCTACACCTTC. This encodes CASSYDRDYGYTF.

This clone was detected only once. This sample includes further DNA sequences coding for the same CDR3. The chain combines TRBV18 with TRBJ1-4, with D perhaps TRBD1 (6 bases). The CDR3 runs 14 residues. Per germline, CDR1 KGHSH and CDR2 LQKENI. V was pared by 3 bases and J by 7 bases, with 12 bases between. The CDR3 loop reads CASSPGGAGEKLFF. CDR3 coding DNA: TGTGCCAGCTCACCGGGGGGGGCTGGTGAAAAACTGTTTTTT.

The count of this clone is one. J is TRBJ2-7 and V is TRBV5-5, with a tentative D call TRBD1 (6 bases). The CDR3 is 14 amino acids. The V gene's germline CDR1 is SGHKS and CDR2 YYEKEE (reference sequence). Trimming pared 4 bases from V and 3 bases from J, leaving 14 bases between. The CDR3 DNA reads TGTGCCAGCAGCCCCGGGACACTCATCTACGAGCAGTACTTC. Protein sequence: CASSPGTLIYEQYF.

V and J are TRBV5-1 and TRBJ2-7; D remains ambiguous. Deletions cut 0 bases from V and 1 base from J, with 11 bases between. Per germline, CDR1 SGHRS and CDR2 YFSETQ. This CDR3 comprises 15 residues. Written as DNA, the CDR3 is TGCGCCAGCAGCTTGGTTGCAGGCGCATCCTACGAGCAGTACTTC. It yields the protein CASSLVAGASYEQYF.

The rearrangement uses TRBV19 and TRBJ2-1, with 9 bases lining up with TRBD1. J lost 12 bases, V lost 6 bases, and 12 bases had no gene match. The CDR3 spans 14 residues. CDR1 is LNHDA, CDR2 SQIVND, per germline (reference sequence). CDR3 loop: CASSTGTGLWAQFF. CDR3 nucleotide sequence: TGTGCCAGTAGCACCGGGACAGGGCTATGGGCGCAGTTCTTC.

The chain employs TRBV18 and TRBJ1-1; a possible D gene is TRBD1 (6 bases). This CDR3 has 15 amino acids. The germline gives CDR1 KGHSH, CDR2 LQKENI. The V gene lost 1 base and the J gene lost 3 bases, with 12 bases spanning the gap. The CDR3 bases are TGTGCCAGCTCACCACGTGCAGGGGCCGACACTGAAGCTTTCTTT. This translates into CASSPRAGADTEAFF.

The CDR3 loop reads CASSQGMVTGELFF. Here the CDR3 DNA reads TGTGCCAGCAGCCAGGGGATGGTCACCGGGGAGCTGTTTTTT. The J gene is TRBJ2-2, the V gene TRBV28; D may be TRBD1 (6 bases). CDR3 length equals 14 residues. CDR1 MDHEN and CDR2 SYDVKM come from the germline V gene. Trimming cost V 6 bases and J 4 bases, with 12 bases left between them.

V is TRBV18 and J is TRBJ2-7; 9 nucleotides align to TRBD1. The CDR3 spans 14 residues. CDR1 is KGHSH, CDR2 LQKENI, per germline. V shed 3 bases and J 4 bases; nucleotides not matched to a gene: 4. Written as DNA, the CDR3 is TGTGCCAGCTCACCCCGGGACAGGGTATACGAGCAGTACTTC. Translated, it gives CASSPRDRVYEQYF. Combining the CDR3 with reference TRBV18 and TRBJ2-7 gives the whole variable domain NAGVMQNPRHLVRRRGQEARLRCSPMKGHSHVYWYRQLPEEGLKFMVYLQKENIIDESGMPKERFSAEFPKEGPSILRIQQVVRGDSAAYFCASSPRDRVYEQYFGPGTRLTVT.

The V and J genes are TRBV7-3 and TRBJ1-2; tentatively, D is TRBD1 (6 bases). Germline CDR1 is SGHTA and CDR2 is FQGTGA. CDR3 length equals 15 residues. V was shortened by 4 bases and J by 14 bases, with 26 bases between the two germline ends. DNA of the CDR3: TGTGCCAGCAGCTCAGGGGCCGCCTCGTTTCGGGGCTTTACCTTC. Residues: CASSSGAASFRGFTF. Drawing the rest from reference TRBV7-3 and TRBJ1-2, the complete variable domain is GAGVSQTPSNKVTEKGKYVELRCDPISGHTALYWYRQSLGQGPEFLIYFQGTGAADDSGLPNDRFFAVRPEGSVSTLKIQRTERGDSAVYLCASSSGAASFRGFTFGSGTRLTVV.

The chain links TRBV13 to TRBJ1-1; TRBD1 matches at 10 bases. The germline V gene encodes CDR1 PRHDT and CDR2 FYEKMQ (reference sequence). V lost 6 bases, J lost 6 bases, and 7 bases stayed unmatched. The CDR3 spans 14 residues. Here the CDR3 DNA reads TGTGCCAGCAGATTCGGACAGGGGGGGCCTGAAGCTTTCTTT. It is translated as CASRFGQGGPEAFF.